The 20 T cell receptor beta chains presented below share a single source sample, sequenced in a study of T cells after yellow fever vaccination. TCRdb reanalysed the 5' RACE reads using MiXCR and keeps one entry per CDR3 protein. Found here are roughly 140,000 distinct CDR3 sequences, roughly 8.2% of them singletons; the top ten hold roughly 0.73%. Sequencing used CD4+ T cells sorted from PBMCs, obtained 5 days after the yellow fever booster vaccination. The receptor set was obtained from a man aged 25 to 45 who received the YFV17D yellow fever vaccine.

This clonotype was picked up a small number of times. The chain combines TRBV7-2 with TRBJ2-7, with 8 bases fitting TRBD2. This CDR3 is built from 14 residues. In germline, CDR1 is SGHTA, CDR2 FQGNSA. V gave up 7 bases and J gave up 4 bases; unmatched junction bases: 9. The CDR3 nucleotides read TGTGCCAGCACGGGGGGGAAGACCGTTTACGAGCAGTACTTC. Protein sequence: CASTGGKTVYEQYF.

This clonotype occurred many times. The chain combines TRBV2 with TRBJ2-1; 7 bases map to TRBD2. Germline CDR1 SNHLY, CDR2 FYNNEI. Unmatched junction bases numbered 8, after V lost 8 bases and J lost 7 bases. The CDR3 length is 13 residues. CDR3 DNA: TGTGCCAGCGTGCGGGAGCGGGGAAATGAGCAGTTCTTC. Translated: CASVRERGNEQFF.

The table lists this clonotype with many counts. The CDR3, as DNA: TGCAGTGCTAGTTGGACAGGGGAGGATGAGCAGTTCTTC. Protein sequence: CSASWTGEDEQFF. This chain uses TRBV20-1 with TRBJ2-1; 9 bases fit TRBD1. The CDR3 loop spans 13 amino acids. In germline, CDR1 is DFQATT, CDR2 SNEGSKA (reference sequence). J was trimmed by 8 bases and V by 3 bases; bases with no gene match: 5.

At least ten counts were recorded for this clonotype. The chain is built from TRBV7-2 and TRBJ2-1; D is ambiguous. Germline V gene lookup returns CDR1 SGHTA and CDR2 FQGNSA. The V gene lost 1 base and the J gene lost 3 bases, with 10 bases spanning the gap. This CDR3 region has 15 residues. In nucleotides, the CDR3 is TGTGCCAGCAGCTTAGAGGCCTACGGCTACAATGAGCAGTTCTTC. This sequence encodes CASSLEAYGYNEQFF.

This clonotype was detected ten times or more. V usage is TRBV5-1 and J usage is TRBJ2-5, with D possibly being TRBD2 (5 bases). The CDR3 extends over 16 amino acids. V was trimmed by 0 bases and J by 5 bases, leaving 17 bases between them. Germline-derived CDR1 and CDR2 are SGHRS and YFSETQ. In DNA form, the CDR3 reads TGCGCCAGCAGCTTGGCTACCTCCGGGGTCGGGGAGACCCAGTACTTC. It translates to CASSLATSGVGETQYF.

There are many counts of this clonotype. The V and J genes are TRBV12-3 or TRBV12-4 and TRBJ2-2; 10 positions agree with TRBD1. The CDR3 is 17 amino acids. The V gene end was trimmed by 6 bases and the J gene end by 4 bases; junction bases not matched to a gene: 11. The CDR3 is CASRIGPGTGVTGELFF. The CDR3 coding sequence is TGTGCCAGCAGGATAGGACCCGGGACAGGGGTCACCGGGGAGCTGTTTTTT.

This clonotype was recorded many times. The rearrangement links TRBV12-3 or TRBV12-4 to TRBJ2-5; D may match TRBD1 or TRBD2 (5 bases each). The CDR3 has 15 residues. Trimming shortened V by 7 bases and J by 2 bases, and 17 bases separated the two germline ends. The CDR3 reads CASTPSGRLQETQYF. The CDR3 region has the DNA TGTGCCAGCACCCCTTCGGGACGTTTACAAGAGACCCAGTACTTC.

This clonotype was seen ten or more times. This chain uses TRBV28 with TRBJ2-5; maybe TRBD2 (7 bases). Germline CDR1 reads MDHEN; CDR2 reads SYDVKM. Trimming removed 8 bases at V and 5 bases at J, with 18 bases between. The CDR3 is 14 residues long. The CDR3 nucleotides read TGTGCCAGCGACGCCGGGGGGCGCGGGGAGACCCAGTACTTC. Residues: CASDAGGRGETQYF.

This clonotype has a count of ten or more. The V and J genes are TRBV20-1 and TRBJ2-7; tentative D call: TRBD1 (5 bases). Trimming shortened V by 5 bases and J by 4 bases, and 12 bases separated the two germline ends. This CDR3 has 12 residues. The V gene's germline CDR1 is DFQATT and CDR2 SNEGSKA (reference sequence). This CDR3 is CSAANQGYEQYF. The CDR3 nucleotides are TGCAGTGCTGCCAACCAGGGTTACGAGCAGTACTTC.

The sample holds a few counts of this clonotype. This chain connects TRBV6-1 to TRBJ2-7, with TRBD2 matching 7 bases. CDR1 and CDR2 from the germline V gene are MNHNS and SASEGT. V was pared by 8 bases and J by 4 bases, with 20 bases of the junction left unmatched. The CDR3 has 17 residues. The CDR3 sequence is CASSRRLAGAREYEQYF. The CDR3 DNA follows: TGTGCCAGCTCCCGTCGATTGGCGGGAGCCAGAGAGTACGAGCAGTACTTC.

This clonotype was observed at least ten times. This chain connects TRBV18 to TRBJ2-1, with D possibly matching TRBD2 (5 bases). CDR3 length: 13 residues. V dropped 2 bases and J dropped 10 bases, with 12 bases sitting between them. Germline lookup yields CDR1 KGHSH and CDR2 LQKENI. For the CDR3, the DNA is TGTGCCAGCTCACCAGAAGCGGCGTGGGAGCAGTTCTTC. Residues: CASSPEAAWEQFF.

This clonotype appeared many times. CDR3 bases: TGTGCCAGCAGCCCAAGGACACCCGCTAGCTACGAGCAGTACTTC. Translated, it gives CASSPRTPASYEQYF. The chain combines TRBV7-9 with TRBJ2-7; D is perhaps TRBD1 (5 bases). The CDR3 consists of 15 residues. V gave up 5 bases and J gave up 3 bases, with 17 bases separating them. Germline CDR1 reads SEHNR; CDR2 reads FQNEAQ (reference sequence).

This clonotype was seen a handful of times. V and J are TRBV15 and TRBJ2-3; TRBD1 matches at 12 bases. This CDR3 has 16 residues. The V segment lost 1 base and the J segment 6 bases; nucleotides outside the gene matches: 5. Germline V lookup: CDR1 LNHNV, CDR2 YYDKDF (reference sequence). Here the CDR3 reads CATSRAGTGGADTQYF. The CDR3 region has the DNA TGTGCCACCAGCAGAGCCGGGACAGGGGGCGCGGATACGCAGTATTTT.

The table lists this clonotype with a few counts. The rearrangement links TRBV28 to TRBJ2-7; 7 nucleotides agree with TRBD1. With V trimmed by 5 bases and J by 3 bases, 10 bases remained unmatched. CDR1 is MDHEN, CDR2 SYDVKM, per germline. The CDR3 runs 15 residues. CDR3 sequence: CASSPPGTEVYEQYF. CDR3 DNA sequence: TGTGCCAGCAGTCCACCCGGGACAGAGGTCTACGAGCAGTACTTC.

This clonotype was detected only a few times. CDR3 loop: CSARVPRGAGNEQFF. The DNA for the CDR3 is TGCAGTGCTAGAGTCCCCAGGGGCGCGGGGAATGAGCAGTTCTTC. This chain joins TRBV20-1 and TRBJ2-1; D may be TRBD1 or TRBD2 (6 bases each). Germline V gene sequence: CDR1 DFQATT, CDR2 SNEGSKA (reference sequence). The CDR3 spans 15 residues. V was trimmed by 1 base and J by 7 bases, leaving 17 bases between them.

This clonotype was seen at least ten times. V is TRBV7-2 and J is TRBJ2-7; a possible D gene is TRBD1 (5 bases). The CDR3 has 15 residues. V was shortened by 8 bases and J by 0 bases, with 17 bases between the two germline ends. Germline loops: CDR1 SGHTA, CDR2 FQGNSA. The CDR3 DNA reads TGTGCCAGCGGCTCGAAAGGGGCTTCCTCCTACGAGCAGTACTTC. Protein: CASGSKGASSYEQYF.

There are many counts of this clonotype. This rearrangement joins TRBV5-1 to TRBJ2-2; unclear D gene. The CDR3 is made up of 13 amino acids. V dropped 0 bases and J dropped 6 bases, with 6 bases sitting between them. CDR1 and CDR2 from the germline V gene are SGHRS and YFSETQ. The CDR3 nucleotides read TGCGCCAGCAGCTTGGATAGGCCCGGGGAGCTGTTTTTT. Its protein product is CASSLDRPGELFF.

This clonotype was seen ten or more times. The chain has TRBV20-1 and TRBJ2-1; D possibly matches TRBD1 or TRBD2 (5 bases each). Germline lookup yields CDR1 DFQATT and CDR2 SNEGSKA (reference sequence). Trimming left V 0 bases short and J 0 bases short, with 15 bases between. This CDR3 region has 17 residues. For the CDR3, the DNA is TGCAGTGCTAGAGACCCCTCGGGACGGAGCTCCTACAATGAGCAGTTCTTC. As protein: CSARDPSGRSSYNEQFF.

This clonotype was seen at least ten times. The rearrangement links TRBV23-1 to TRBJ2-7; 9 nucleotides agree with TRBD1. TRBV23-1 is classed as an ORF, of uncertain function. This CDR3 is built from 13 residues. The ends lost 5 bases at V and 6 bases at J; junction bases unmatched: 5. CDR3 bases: TGCGCCAGCAGTGATCAGACAGGGGGCGAGCAGTACTTC. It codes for CASSDQTGGEQYF.

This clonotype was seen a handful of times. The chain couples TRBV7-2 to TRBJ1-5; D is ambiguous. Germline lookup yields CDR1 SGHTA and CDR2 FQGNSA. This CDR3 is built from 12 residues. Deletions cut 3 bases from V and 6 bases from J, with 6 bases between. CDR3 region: CASSFGVQPQHF. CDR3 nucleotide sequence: TGTGCCAGCAGCTTTGGAGTTCAGCCCCAGCATTTT.